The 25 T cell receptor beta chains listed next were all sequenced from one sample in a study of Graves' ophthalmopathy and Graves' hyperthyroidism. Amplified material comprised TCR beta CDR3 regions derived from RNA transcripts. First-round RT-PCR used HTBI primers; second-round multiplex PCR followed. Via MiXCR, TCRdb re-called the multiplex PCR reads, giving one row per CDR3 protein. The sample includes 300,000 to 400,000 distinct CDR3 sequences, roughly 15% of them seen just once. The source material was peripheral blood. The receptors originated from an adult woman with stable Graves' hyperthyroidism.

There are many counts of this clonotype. The CDR3, as DNA: TGCGCCAGCAGCCAAGGGGAGGGCCCCTACGAGCAGTACTTC. This sequence encodes CASSQGEGPYEQYF. The V gene is TRBV4-3, the J gene TRBJ2-7; 7 bases fit TRBD2. Germline trimming cut 1 base from V and 2 bases from J; bases unmatched to any gene: 2. The germline gives CDR1 LGHNA, CDR2 YSLEER. The CDR3 is 14 amino acids.

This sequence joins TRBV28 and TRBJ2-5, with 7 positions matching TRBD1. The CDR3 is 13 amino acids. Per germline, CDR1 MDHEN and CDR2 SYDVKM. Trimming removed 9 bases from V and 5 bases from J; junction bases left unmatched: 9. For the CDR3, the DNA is TGTGCCAGTAGTCCCGTACAGGGGGAGACCCAGTACTTC. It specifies CASSPVQGETQYF. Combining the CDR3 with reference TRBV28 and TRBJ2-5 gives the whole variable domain DVKVTQSSRYLVKRTGEKVFLECVQDMDHENMFWYRQDPGLGLRLIYFSYDVKMKEKGDIPEGYSVSREKKERFSLILESASTNQTSMYLCASSPVQGETQYFGPGTRLLVL.

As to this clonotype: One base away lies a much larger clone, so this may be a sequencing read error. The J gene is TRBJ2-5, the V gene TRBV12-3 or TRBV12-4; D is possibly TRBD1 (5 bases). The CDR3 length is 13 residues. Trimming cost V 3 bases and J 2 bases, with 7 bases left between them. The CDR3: CASSFYRQETQYF. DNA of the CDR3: TGTGCCAGCAGTTTTTACAGGCAAGAGACCCAGTACTTC.

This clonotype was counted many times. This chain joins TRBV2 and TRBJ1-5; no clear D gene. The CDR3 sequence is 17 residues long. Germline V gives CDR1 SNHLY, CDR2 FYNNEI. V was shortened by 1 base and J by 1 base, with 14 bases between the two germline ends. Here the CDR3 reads CASSEGGPRRSNQPQHF. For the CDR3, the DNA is TGTGCCAGCAGTGAAGGCGGCCCAAGAAGGAGCAATCAGCCCCAGCATTTT.

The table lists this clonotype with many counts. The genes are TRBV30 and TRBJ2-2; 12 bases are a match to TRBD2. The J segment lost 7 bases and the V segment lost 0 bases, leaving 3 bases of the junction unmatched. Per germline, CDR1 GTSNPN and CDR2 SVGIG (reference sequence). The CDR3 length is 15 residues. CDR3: CAWSVLAGGVGELFF. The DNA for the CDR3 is TGTGCCTGGAGTGTACTAGCGGGAGGTGTCGGGGAGCTGTTTTTT. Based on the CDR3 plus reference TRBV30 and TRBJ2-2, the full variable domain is SQTIHQWPATLVQPVGSPLSLECTVEGTSNPNLYWYRQAAGRGLQLLFYSVGIGQISSEVPQNLSASRPQDRQFILSSKKLLLSDSGFYLCAWSVLAGGVGELFFGEGSRLTVL.

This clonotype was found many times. CDR3 loop: CATSGAGRGPRETQYF. Written as DNA, the CDR3 is TGTGCCACCAGCGGCGCGGGCAGGGGGCCTCGGGAGACCCAGTACTTC. V gene TRBV15 combines with J gene TRBJ2-5, with 8 bases lining up with TRBD1. J gave up 5 bases and V 5 bases, and 13 bases lay outside the gene matches. Germline values: CDR1 LNHNV, CDR2 YYDKDF (reference sequence). The CDR3 length is 16 residues.

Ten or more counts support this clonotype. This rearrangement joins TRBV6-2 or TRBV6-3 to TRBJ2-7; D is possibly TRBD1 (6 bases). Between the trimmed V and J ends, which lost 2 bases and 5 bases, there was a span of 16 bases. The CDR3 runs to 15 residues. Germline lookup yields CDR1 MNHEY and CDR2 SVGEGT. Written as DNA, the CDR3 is TGTGCCAGCAGTTACACATGGCTCAGGGGCGACGAGCAGTACTTC. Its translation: CASSYTWLRGDEQYF.

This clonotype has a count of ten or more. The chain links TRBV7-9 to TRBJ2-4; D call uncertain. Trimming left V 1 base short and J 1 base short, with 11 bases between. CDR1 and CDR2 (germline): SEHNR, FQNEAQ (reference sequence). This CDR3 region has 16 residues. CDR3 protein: CASSLGSSTAKNIQYF. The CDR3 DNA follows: TGTGCCAGCAGCTTAGGCAGTAGCACCGCCAAAAACATTCAGTACTTC.

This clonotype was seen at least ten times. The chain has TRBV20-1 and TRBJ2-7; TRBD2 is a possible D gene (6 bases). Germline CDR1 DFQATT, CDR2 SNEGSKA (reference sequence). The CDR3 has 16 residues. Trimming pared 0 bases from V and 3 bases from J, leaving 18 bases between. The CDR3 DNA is TGCAGTGCTAGAGATCCGTTCGGGAGTAGTGGCTACGAGCAGTACTTC. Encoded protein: CSARDPFGSSGYEQYF.

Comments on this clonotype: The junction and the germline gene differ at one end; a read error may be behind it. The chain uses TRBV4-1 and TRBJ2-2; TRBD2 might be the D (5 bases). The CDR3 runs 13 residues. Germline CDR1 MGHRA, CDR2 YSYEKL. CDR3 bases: TGCGCCAGCAGCCAAGATGGCACCGGGGAGCTGTGTTTT. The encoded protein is CASSQDGTGELCF.

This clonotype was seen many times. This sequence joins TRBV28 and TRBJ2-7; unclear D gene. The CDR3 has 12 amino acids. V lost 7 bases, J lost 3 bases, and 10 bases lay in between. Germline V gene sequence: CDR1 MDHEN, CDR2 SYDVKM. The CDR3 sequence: CASIAENYEQYF. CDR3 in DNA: TGTGCCAGCATCGCGGAAAACTACGAGCAGTACTTC.

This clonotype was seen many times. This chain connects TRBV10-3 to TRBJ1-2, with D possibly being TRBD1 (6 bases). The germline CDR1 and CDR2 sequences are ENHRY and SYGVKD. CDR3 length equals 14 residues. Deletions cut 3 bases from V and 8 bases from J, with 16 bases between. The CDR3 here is CAISDMGDGGGYTF. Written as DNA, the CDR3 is TGTGCCATCAGTGACATGGGAGATGGGGGCGGCTACACCTTC.

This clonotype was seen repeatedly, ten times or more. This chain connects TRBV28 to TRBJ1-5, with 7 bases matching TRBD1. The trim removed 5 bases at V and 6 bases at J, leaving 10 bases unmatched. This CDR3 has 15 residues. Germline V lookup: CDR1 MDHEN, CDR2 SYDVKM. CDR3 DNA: TGTGCCAGCAGTCCCATGGACAGGACGCGTCAGCCCCAGCATTTT. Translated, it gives CASSPMDRTRQPQHF.

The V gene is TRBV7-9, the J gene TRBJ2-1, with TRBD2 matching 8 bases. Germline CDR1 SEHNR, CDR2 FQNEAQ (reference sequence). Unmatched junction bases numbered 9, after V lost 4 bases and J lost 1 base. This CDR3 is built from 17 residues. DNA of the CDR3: TGTGCCAGCAGCTCTCTCGGGTTAGCGGGGTCCTACAATGAGCAGTTCTTC. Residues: CASSSLGLAGSYNEQFF.

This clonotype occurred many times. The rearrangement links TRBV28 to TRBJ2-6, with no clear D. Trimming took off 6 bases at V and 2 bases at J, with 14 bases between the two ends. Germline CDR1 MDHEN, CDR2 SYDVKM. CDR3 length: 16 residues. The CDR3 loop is CASRGTEKPGANVLTF. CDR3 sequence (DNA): TGTGCCAGCAGGGGCACCGAAAAACCTGGGGCCAACGTCCTGACTTTC.

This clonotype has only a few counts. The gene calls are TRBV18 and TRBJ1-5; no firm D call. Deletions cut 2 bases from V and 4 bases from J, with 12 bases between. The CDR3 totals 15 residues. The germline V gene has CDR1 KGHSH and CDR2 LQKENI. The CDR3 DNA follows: TGTGCCAGCTCACCATTGCCGGTTCGTAATCAGCCCCAGCATTTT. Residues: CASSPLPVRNQPQHF.

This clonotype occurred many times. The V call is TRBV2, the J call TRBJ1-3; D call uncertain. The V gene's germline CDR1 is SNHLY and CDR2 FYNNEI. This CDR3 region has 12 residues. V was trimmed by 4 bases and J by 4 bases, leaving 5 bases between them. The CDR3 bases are TGTGCCAGCAGTGGGCAGGGAAACACCATATATTTT. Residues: CASSGQGNTIYF.

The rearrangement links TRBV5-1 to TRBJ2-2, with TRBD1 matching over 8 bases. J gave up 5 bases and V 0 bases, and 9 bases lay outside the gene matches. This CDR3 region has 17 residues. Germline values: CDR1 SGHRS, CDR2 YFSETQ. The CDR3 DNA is TGCGCCAGCAGCTTGGACATCGACAGGGGAAGAACCGGGGAGCTGTTTTTT. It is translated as CASSLDIDRGRTGELFF.

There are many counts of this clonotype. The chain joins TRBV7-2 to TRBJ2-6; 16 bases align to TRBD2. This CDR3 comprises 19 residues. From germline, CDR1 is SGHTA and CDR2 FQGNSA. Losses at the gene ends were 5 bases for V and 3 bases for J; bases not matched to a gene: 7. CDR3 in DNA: TGTGCCAGCAGCCGAGGGACTAGCGGGAGGGCCGGTGGGGCCAACGTCCTGACTTTC. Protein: CASSRGTSGRAGGANVLTF.

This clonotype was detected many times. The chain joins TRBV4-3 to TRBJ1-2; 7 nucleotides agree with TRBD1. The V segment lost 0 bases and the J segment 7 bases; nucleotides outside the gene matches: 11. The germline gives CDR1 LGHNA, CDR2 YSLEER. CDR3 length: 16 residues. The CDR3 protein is CASSQETVRGLGGYTF. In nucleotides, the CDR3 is TGCGCCAGCAGCCAAGAGACGGTTAGGGGGCTCGGTGGCTACACCTTC.

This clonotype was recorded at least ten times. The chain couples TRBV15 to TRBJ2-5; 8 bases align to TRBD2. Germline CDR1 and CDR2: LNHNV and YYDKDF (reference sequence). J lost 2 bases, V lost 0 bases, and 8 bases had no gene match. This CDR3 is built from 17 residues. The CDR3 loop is CATSRDHATSVQETQYF. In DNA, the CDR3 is TGTGCCACCAGCAGAGATCACGCGACTAGCGTTCAAGAGACCCAGTACTTC.

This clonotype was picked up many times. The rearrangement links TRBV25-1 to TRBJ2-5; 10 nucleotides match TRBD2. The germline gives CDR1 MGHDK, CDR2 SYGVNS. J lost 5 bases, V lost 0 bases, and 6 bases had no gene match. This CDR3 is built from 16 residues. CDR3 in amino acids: CASSEYPSGSTETQYF. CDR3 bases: TGTGCCAGCAGTGAATATCCTAGCGGGAGCACTGAGACCCAGTACTTC.

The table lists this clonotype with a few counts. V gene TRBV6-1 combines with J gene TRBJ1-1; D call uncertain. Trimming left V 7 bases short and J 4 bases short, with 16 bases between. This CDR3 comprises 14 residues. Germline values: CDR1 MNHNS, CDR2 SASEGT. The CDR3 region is CASINQDGSTEAFF. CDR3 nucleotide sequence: TGTGCCAGCATCAACCAGGATGGGAGCACTGAAGCTTTCTTT.

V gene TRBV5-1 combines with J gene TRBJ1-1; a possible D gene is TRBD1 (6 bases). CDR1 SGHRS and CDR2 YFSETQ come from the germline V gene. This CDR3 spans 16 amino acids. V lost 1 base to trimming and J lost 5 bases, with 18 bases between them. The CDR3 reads CASSLYRGASPTEAFF. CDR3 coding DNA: TGCGCCAGCAGCTTGTATCGGGGGGCGAGTCCAACTGAAGCTTTCTTT.

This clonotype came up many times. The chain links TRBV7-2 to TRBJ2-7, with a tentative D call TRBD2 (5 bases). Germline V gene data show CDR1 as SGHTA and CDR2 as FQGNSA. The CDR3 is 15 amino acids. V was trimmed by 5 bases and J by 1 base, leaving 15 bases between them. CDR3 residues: CASSRYTAGSYEQYF. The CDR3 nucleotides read TGTGCCAGCAGCCGATACACTGCGGGTTCCTACGAGCAGTACTTC.